This T cell receptor beta chain was documented in a study of CXCR3-negative and CXCR3-positive naive CD8 T cells. Preparation of TRB cDNA libraries relied on 5' RACE carrying UMI labels. Following a re-call of the 5' RACE reads, TCRdb has one entry per CDR3 protein and lacks DNA. This sample contains some 130,000 distinct CDR3 sequences. Germline assignment: CDR1 LNHNV and CDR2 YYDKDF (reference sequence). The CDR3 runs to 15 residues. Study conclusions and caveats: Naive CXCR3-positive cells had TRB CDR3s more hydrophobic than those of CXCR3-negative naive cells. TRB CDR3 properties indicated TCR strength, while surface CD5 was similar across naive subsets.

Note on this clonotype: As yet, its antigen is unknown.

The specimen sequenced was naive CXCR3- CD8+ T cells from blood. Subset given: CD45RO-CCR7+CD27+CD95- naive CD8+ T cells lacking CXCR3 (TNR3-). This rearrangement joins TRBV15 to TRBJ2-5; TCRdb's D gene call, TRBD2, goes unchecked for lack of DNA. This TCR was recovered from a human donor in good health. Some clones in this sample may be carry-over from other donors' samples. This CDR3 reads CATSREGGGSETQYF.